The 13 T cell receptor beta chains listed next were all sequenced from one sample in a study of T cells in Graves' hyperthyroidism and ophthalmopathy. Researchers took RNA transcripts and amplified the TCR beta CDR3 regions from them. Initially, a first-round RT-PCR of the TCR CDR3 employed the HTBI primer set. TCRdb re-called the multiplex PCR reads with MiXCR, one entry per CDR3 protein. Of 500,000 to 600,000 distinct CDR3 sequences in the sample, just over 45% are singletons; the top ten hold roughly 19%. Sequencing was performed on peripheral blood or thyroid tissue (not recorded which). The receptors stem from an adult woman with Graves' disease, either hyperthyroidism or ophthalmopathy (not recorded which).

This clonotype was found many times. This chain uses TRBV15 with TRBJ1-4; 7 nucleotides align to TRBD1. Germline lookup yields CDR1 LNHNV and CDR2 YYDKDF (reference sequence). V dropped 5 bases and J dropped 5; count of bases not matched to a gene: 8. This CDR3 region has 15 residues. Written as DNA, the CDR3 is TGTGCCACCAGCGGTCGGGACAGACAAAATGAAAAACTGTTTTTT. Its protein is CATSGRDRQNEKLFF.

CDR3 sequence reads: CASSLEVRPTGELFF. CDR3 DNA: TGTGCCAGCAGCTTAGAGGTCCGCCCCACCGGGGAGCTGTTTTTT. The V gene is TRBV7-9, the J gene TRBJ2-2; D remains ambiguous. V was cut by 1 base and J by 4 bases, with 10 bases left in between. The CDR3 extends over 15 amino acids. Germline loops: CDR1 SEHNR, CDR2 FQNEAQ (reference sequence).

This clonotype was found many times. A junction boundary mismatches the germline segment, possibly from a read error. The chain combines TRBV7-7 with TRBJ2-2; a possible D gene is TRBD2 (5 bases). CDR1 is SSHAT, CDR2 FNYEAQ, per germline (reference sequence). CDR3 length: 13 amino acids. The chain's CDR3 is CASSGVEAGELFF. CDR3 sequence (DNA): TGTGCTAGCAGCGGCGTAGAAGCCGGGGAGCTGTTTTTT.

The chain has TRBV7-3 and TRBJ1-5; 7 bases align to TRBD1. Gene TRBJ2-3 matches the end of the DNA better, so the J call may be wrong. This CDR3 contains 14 residues. Germline CDR1 is SGHTA and CDR2 is FQGTGA. The CDR3 sequence: CASSPAQGWDTQYF. CDR3 nucleotides: TGTGCCAGCAGCCCCGCACAGGGGTGGGATACGCAGTATTTT.

The gene calls are TRBV2 and TRBJ2-5; tentative D call: TRBD1 (6 bases). Germline V lookup: CDR1 SNHLY, CDR2 FYNNEI. Trimming removed 6 bases at V and 9 bases at J, with 14 bases between. CDR3 length equals 12 residues. CDR3 sequence: CASRGDTQPQYF. The CDR3 bases are TGTGCCAGCAGGGGGGACACCCAGCCCCAGTACTTC.

This clonotype was seen a single time. V gene TRBV12-3 or TRBV12-4 combines with J gene TRBJ2-5; D may match TRBD1 or TRBD2 (5 bases each). CDR3 length equals 15 residues. Trimming pared 8 bases from V and 2 bases from J, leaving 18 bases between. CDR3 region: CASQLRGAIQETQYF. CDR3 bases: TGTGCCAGCCAACTCCGAGGGGCTATACAAGAGACCCAGTACTTC.

The J gene is TRBJ2-5, the V gene TRBV12-3 or TRBV12-4; D might be TRBD2 (7 bases). The CDR3 sequence is 14 residues long. The ends were cut back, 1 base at V and 9 bases at J, with 15 bases in the middle. CDR3 DNA: TGTGCCAGCAGTTTAGTCGGGGGGCCACAGCCCCAGTACTTC. Its translation: CASSLVGGPQPQYF.

Ten or more counts support this clonotype. The chain uses TRBV4-1 and TRBJ2-7; 9 bases map to TRBD2. This CDR3 spans 14 amino acids. Germline V gene sequence: CDR1 MGHRA, CDR2 YSYEKL. The ends lost 6 bases at V and 4 bases at J; junction bases unmatched: 7. The CDR3 DNA is TGCGCCAGCAGGAGAGCGGGAGGAGAGTACGAGCAGTACTTC. It specifies CASRRAGGEYEQYF.

The rearrangement uses TRBV15 and TRBJ2-5; weak D call: TRBD2 (6 bases). The length of the CDR3 is 15 residues. Germline CDR1 and CDR2: LNHNV and YYDKDF (reference sequence). V was shortened by 1 base and J by 4 bases, with 13 bases between the two germline ends. CDR3 DNA: TGTGCCACCAGCAGAGGCCTAGGGAGGCGAGAGACCCAGTACTTC. Its protein is CATSRGLGRRETQYF.

The V and J genes are TRBV7-8 and TRBJ2-6; perhaps TRBD2 as D (7 bases). With 5 bases removed from V and 0 bases from J, the gap between germline ends came to 14 bases. The germline gives CDR1 SGHVS, CDR2 FQNEAQ. There are 17 residues in the CDR3. DNA for the CDR3: TGTGCCAGCAGCGCTAGGGGGGGGCACTCTGGGGCCAACGTCCTGACTTTC. This gives the protein CASSARGGHSGANVLTF.

This clonotype was seen just once. This chain joins TRBV11-2 and TRBJ2-5, with 7 bases fitting TRBD1. With V trimmed by 6 bases and J by 4 bases, 17 bases remained unmatched. The germline V gene has CDR1 SGHAT and CDR2 FQNNGV. This CDR3 region has 17 residues. Written as DNA, the CDR3 is TGTGCCAGCAGTTGGCCGGGACAGAAAGGACCAGGAGAGACCCAGTACTTC. This encodes CASSWPGQKGPGETQYF.

The chain couples TRBV20-1 to TRBJ1-1; the D is unclear. The CDR3 extends over 12 amino acids. Germline lookup yields CDR1 DFQATT and CDR2 SNEGSKA (reference sequence). Deletions cut 6 bases from V and 4 bases from J, with 12 bases between. The CDR3 loop is CSADWGGTEAFF. The CDR3 region has the DNA TGCAGTGCCGACTGGGGAGGCACTGAAGCTTTCTTT.

The CDR3 DNA is TGCGCCAGCTCGGAGGGAGTCTCTGGAAACACCATATATTTT. Translated, it gives CASSEGVSGNTIYF. The chain joins TRBV5-1 to TRBJ1-3; D is uncertain. With 7 bases removed from V and 0 bases from J, the gap between germline ends came to 11 bases. Germline lookup yields CDR1 SGHRS and CDR2 YFSETQ. The length of the CDR3 is 14 residues.